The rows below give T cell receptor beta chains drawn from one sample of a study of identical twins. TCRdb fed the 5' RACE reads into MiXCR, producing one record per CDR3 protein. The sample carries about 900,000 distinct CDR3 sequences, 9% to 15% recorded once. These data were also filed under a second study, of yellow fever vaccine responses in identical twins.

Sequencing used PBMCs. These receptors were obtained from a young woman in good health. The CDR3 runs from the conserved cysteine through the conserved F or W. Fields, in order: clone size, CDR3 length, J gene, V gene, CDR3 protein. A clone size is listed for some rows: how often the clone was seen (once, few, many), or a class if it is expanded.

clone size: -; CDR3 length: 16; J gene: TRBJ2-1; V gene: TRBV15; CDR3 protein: CATSRAPASSYNEQFF
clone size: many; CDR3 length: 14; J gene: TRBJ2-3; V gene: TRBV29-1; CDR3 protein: CSHSPGRDTDTQYF
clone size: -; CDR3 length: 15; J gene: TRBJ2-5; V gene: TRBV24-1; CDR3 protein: CATSDPREGPGAQYF
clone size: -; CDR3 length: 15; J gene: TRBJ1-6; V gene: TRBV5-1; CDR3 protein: CASSPWTGDNSPLHF
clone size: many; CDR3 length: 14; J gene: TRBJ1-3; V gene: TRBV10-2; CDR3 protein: CASSDQVMGNTIYF
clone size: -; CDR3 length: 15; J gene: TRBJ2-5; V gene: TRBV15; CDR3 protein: CATSRDRAFQETQYF
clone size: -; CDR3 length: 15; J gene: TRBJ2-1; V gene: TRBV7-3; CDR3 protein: CASREGLAPTNEQFF
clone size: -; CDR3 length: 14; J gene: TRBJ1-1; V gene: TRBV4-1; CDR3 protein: CASSFRQGGPEAFF
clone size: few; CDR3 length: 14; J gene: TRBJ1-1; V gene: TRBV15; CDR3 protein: CATSRAVVGTEAFF
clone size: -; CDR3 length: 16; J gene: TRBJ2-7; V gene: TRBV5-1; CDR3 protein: CASSSTGLAGAGEQYF
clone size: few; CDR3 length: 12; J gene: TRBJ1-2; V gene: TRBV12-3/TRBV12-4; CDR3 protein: CASSLKGRGYTF
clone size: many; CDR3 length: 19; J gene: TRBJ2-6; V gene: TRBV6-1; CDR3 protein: CASTANPGTGDSGANVLTF
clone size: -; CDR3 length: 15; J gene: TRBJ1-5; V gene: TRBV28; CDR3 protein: CASSLWKYSNQPQHF
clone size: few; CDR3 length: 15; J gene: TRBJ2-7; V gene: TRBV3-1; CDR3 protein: CASSQAGTGTIEQYF
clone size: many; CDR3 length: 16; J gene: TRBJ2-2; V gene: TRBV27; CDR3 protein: CASSLAGTGNTGELFF
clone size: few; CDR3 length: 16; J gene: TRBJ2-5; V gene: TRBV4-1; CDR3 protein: CASSQGSGGVLETQYF
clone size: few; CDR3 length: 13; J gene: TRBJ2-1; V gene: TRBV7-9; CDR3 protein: CASSLDNYYEQFF
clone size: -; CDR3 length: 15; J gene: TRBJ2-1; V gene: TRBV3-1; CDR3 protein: CASSQHRGYYNEQFF
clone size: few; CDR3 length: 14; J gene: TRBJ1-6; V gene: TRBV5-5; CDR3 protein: CASSLGQSNSPLHF
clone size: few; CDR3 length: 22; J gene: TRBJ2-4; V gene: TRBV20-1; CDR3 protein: CSAIHLGLAGGRVNLAKNIQYF
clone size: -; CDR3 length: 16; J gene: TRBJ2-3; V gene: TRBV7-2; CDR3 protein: CASSLVGGPTTDTQYF
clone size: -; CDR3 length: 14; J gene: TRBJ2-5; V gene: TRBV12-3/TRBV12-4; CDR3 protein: CASSLGTLRETQYF
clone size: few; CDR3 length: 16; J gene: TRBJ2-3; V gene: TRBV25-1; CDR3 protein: CASSEPRGSDTDTQYF
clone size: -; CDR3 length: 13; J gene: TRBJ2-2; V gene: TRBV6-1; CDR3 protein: CASSPRDSGELFF
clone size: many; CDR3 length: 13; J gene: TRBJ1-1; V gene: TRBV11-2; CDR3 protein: CASSLDRVTEAFF
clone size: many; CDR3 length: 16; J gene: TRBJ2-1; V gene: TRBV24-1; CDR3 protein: CATASVRGSSYNEQFF
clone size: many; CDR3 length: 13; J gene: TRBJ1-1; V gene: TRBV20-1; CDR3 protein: CSDATGDRGEAFF
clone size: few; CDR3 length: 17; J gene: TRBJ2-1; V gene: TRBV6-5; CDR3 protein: CASSSTPGLSSYNEQFF
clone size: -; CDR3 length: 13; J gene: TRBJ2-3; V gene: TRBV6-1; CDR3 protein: CASSKGGTDTQYF
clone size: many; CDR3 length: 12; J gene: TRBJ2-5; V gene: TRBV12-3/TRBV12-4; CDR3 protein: CASREGIETQYF
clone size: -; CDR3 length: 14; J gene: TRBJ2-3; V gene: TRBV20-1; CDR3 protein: CSARARALTDTQYF
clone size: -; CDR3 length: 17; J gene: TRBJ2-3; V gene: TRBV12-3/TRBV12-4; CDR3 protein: CASSLTSGRAGTDTQYF
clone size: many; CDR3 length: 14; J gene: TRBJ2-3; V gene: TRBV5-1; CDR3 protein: CASSLSSGTDTQYF
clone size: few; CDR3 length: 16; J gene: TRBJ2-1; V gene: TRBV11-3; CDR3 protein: CASSFEGGTINNEQFF
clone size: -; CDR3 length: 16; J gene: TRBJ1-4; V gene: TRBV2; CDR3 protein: CASSEALVRVAEKLFF
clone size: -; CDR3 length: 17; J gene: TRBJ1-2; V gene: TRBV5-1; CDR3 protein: CASSLFGRSERNYGYTF
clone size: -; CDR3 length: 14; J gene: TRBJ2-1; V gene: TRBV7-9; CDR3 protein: CASSLAGSYDEQFF
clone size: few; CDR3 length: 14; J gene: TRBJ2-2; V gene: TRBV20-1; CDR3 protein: CSAQDSEETGELFF
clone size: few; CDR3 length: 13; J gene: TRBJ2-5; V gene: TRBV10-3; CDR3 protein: CAISESGRETQYF
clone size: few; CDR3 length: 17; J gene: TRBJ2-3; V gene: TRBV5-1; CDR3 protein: CASSTGRTSRNTDTQYF
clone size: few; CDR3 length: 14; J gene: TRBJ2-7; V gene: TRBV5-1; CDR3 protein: CASSPSGTSDEQYF
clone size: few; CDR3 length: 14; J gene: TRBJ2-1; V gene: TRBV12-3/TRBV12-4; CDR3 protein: CASSSMADYNEQFF
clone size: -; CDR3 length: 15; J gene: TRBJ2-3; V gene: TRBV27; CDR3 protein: CASSLRQASTDTQYF
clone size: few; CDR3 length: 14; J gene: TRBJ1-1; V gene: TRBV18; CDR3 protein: CASSSNRMNTEAFF
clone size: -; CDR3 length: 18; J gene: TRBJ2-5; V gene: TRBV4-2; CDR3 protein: CASSRLGEASGGLETQYF
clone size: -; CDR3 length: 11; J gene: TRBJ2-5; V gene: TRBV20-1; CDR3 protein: CSAGGRETQYF
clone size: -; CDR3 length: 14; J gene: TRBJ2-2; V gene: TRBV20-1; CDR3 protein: CSAASGANTGELFF
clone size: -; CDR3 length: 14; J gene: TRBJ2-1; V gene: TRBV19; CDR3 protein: CASNTGLVRNEQFF